Listed below are T cell receptor beta chains from one sample, sequenced in a study of Ad26.COV2.S vaccination and SARS-CoV-2 variants. Generated by immunoSEQ multiplex PCR, the TCRdb table keeps only in-frame clones and is missing some. Of around 340,000 clones listed, approximately 90% are singletons. The sample here was peripheral blood, taken in a trial of Ad26.COV2.S vaccine versus placebo. The receptors come from a person aged 18-60 years who received the Ad26.COV2.S COVID-19 vaccine or a placebo. CDR3s include the opening cysteine and the closing phenylalanine or tryptophan. The D gene is left open where the match is weak. Where a row states a size, it is once, few, many or the class of an expanded clone; other rows omit it.

V	J	size	D	CDR3	DNA
TRBV4-3	TRBJ2-2	.	.	CASSQDLVDANTGELFF	TGCGCCAGCAGCCAAGATCTAGTTGACGCGAACACCGGGGAGCTGTTTTTT
TRBV5-6	TRBJ1-2	.	.	CASTMEGKGRFYGYTF	TGTGCCAGCACCATGGAGGGTAAGGGAAGGTTCTATGGCTACACCTTC
TRBV2	TRBJ2-2	.	.	CASSKRAPANTGELFF	TGTGCCAGCAGTAAGAGAGCGCCTGCGAACACCGGGGAGCTGTTTTTT
TRBV30	TRBJ2-2	few	.	CAWRSYYTGELFF	TGTGCCTGGCGTTCGTATTACACCGGGGAGCTGTTTTTT
TRBV5-4	TRBJ2-3	.	TRBD2	CASSLAGAGGPSDTQYF	TGTGCCAGCAGCTTGGCCGGGGCGGGAGGGCCGTCAGATACGCAGTATTTT
TRBV7-2	TRBJ2-1	.	TRBD1	CASSAEQGKPYNEQFF	TGTGCCAGCAGCGCAGAACAGGGGAAACCTTACAATGAGCAGTTCTTC
TRBV2	TRBJ2-7	.	TRBD2	CASSFSGRFDEQYF	TGTGCCAGCAGTTTTAGCGGGAGATTCGACGAGCAGTACTTC
TRBV7-9	TRBJ2-2	.	.	CASSLGVRMNTGELFF	TGTGCCAGCAGCTTAGGGGTTCGGATGAACACCGGGGAGCTGTTTTTT
TRBV11-2	TRBJ2-3	.	.	CAIRGNSGTDTQYF	TGTGCCATTAGGGGGAATAGTGGCACAGATACGCAGTATTTT
TRBV12-5	TRBJ2-2	.	.	CASGPDGTNTGELFF	TGTGCTAGTGGTCCGGACGGAACAAACACCGGGGAGCTGTTTTTT
TRBV25-1	TRBJ2-6	.	TRBD1	CASSGAQGVTSGANVLTF	TGTGCCAGCAGTGGGGCGCAGGGGGTCACCTCTGGGGCCAACGTCCTGACTTTC
TRBV7-2	TRBJ2-1	.	TRBD2	CASSVASGRGSYNEQFF	TGTGCCAGCAGTGTAGCTAGCGGGAGAGGGTCCTACAATGAGCAGTTCTTC